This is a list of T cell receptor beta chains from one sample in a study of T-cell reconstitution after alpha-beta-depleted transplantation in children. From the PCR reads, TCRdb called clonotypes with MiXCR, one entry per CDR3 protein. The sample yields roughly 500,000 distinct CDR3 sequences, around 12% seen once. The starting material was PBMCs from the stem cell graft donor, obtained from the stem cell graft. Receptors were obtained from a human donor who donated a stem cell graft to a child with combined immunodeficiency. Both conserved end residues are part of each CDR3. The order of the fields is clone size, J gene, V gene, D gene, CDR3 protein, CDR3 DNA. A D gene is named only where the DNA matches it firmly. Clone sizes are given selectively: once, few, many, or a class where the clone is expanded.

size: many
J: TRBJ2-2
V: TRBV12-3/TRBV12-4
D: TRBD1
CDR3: CASKPLTGTGASLNTGELFF
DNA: TGTGCCAGCAAACCATTGACCGGGACAGGGGCATCGTTGAACACCGGGGAGCTGTTTTTT

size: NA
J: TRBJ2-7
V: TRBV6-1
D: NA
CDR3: CASKVDRVSYEQYF
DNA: TGTGCCAGCAAAGTGGATCGGGTTTCGTACGAGCAGTACTTC

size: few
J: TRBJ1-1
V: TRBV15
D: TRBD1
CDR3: CATSRTGQGNTEAFF
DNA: TGTGCCACCAGCAGAACCGGACAGGGGAACACTGAAGCTTTCTTT

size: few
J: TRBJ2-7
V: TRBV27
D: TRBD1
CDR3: CASSTLAPGQGISYEQYF
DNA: TGTGCCAGCAGTACTCTGGCCCCCGGACAGGGAATTTCCTACGAGCAGTACTTC

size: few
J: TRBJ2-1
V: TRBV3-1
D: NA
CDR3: CASSQVGGPYNEQFF
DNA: TGTGCCAGCAGCCAAGTGGGAGGACCCTACAATGAGCAGTTCTTC

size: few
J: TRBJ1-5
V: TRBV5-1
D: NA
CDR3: CASSLGYRDQPQHF
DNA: TGCGCCAGCAGCTTGGGGTACAGGGATCAGCCCCAGCATTTT

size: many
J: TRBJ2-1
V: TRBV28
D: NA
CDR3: CASSPQTESSYNEQFF
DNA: TGTGCCAGCAGTCCACAGACAGAGAGCTCCTACAATGAGCAGTTCTTC

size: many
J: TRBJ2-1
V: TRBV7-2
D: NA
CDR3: CASSPRAYDYEQFF
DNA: TGTGCCAGCAGCCCTAGGGCCTATGACTATGAGCAGTTCTTC

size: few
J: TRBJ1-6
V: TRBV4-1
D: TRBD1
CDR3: CASSQLRTGSDSPLHF
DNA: TGCGCCAGCAGCCAACTACGGACAGGGTCGGATTCACCCCTCCACTTT

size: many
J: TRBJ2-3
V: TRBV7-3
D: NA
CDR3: CASSRSGATDTQYF
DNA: TGTGCCAGCAGCCGCTCCGGGGCCACAGATACGCAGTATTTT

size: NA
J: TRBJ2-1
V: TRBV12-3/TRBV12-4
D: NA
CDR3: CASSSPRQNNEQFF
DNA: TGTGCCAGCAGTTCACCTCGGCAAAACAATGAGCAGTTCTTC

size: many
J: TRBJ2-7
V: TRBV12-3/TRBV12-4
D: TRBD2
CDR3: CASRRTSGASYEQYF
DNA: TGTGCCAGCAGAAGGACTAGCGGGGCCTCCTACGAGCAGTACTTC

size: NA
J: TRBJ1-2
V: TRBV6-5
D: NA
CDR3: CASSYWSGGYTF
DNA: TGTGCCAGCAGTTACTGGTCTGGGGGCTACACCTTC

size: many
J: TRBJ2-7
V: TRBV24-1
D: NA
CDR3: CATSGDSSYEQYF
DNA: TGTGCCACCAGTGGAGACAGCTCCTACGAGCAGTACTTC

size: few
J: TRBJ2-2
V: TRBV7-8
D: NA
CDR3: CASSLARFGTGELFF
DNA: TGTGCCAGCAGCTTAGCACGATTTGGGACCGGGGAGCTGTTTTTT

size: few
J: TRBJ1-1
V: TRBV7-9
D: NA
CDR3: CASSEPPTEAFF
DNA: TGTGCCAGCAGCGAACCCCCCACTGAAGCTTTCTTT

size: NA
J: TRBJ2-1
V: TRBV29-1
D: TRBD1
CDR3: CRAETGDNEQFF
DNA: TGCAGAGCAGAGACAGGGGACAATGAGCAGTTCTTC

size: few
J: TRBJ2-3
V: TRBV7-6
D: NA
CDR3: CASSPNRGTDTQYF
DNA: TGTGCCAGCAGCCCCAACAGGGGCACAGATACGCAGTATTTT

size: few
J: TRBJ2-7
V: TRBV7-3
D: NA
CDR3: CASSLWAGNEQYF
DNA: TGTGCCAGCAGCCTCTGGGCCGGAAACGAGCAGTACTTC

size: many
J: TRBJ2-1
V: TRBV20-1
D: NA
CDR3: CSARPTGYNNNEQFF
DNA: TGCAGTGCTCGACCCACAGGGTACAATAACAATGAGCAGTTCTTC

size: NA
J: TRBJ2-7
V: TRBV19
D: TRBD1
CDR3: CASSILPYVGQDGYEQYF
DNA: TGTGCCAGTAGTATCTTACCTTATGTAGGACAGGATGGCTACGAGCAGTACTTC

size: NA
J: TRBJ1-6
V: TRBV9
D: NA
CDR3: CASSMGGASYNSPLHF
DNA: TGTGCCAGCAGCATGGGGGGCGCCTCCTATAATTCACCCCTCCACTTT

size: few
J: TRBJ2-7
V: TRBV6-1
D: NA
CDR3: CASSEGTVRGAAYEQYF
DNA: TGTGCCAGCAGTGAAGGGACTGTCCGGGGCGCCGCCTACGAGCAGTACTTC

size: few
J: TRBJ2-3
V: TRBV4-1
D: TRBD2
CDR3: CASSQRGLAGESDTQYF
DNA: TGCGCCAGCAGCCAACGGGGACTAGCGGGGGAATCAGATACGCAGTATTTT

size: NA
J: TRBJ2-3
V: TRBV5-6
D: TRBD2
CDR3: CASRTLAGASDTQYF
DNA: TGTGCCAGCAGAACCCTAGCGGGAGCATCAGATACGCAGTATTTT

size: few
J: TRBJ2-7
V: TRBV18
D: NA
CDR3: CASSGSLREQYF
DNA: TGTGCCAGCTCAGGGTCCCTCCGCGAGCAGTACTTC

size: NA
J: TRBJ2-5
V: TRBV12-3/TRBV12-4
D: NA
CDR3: CASSFKSPKTEETQYF
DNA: TGTGCCAGCAGTTTTAAGAGCCCCAAGACCGAAGAGACCCAGTACTTC

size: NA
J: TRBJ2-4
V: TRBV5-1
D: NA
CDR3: CASSLAGKGTKNIQYF
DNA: TGCGCCAGCAGCTTGGCCGGGAAGGGGACCAAAAACATTCAGTACTTC

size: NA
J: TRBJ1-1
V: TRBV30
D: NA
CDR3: CAWSVKGGRYTEAFF
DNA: TGTGCCTGGAGTGTTAAGGGGGGGCGGTACACTGAAGCTTTCTTT

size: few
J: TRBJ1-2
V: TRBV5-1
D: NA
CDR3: CASSLGWTEPSNYGYTF
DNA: TGCGCCAGCAGCTTGGGGTGGACGGAACCTTCCAACTATGGCTACACCTTC

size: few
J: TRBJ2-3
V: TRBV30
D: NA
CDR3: CAWSVRPGTDTQYF
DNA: TGTGCCTGGAGTGTACGGCCAGGCACAGATACGCAGTATTTT

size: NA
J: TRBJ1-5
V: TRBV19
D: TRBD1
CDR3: CASSETGGTNQPQHF
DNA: TGTGCCAGTAGTGAGACAGGGGGAACCAATCAGCCCCAGCATTTT

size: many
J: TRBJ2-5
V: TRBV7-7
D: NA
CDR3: CASSLSLNWKETQYF
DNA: TGTGCCAGCAGCTTATCCCTAAACTGGAAAGAGACCCAGTACTTC

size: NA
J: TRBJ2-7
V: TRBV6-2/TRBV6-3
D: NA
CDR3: CATSLLQWVEQYF
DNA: TGTGCCACCTCGTTGCTACAATGGGTCGAGCAGTACTTC

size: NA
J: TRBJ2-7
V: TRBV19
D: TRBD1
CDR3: CASSIVPGGNTEQYF
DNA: TGTGCCAGTAGTATAGTTCCAGGGGGAAACACCGAGCAGTACTTC

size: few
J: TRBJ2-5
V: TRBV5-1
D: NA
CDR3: CASSLGLGRLQETQYF
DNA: TGCGCCAGCAGCTTGGGGCTAGGGAGGCTCCAAGAGACCCAGTACTTC

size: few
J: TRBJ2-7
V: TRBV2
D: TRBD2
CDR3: CASSELLAGGYEQYF
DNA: TGTGCCAGCAGTGAATTACTAGCGGGGGGTTACGAGCAGTACTTC

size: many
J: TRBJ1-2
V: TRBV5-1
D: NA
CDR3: CASSLFQNNYGYTF
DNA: TGCGCCAGCAGCTTGTTTCAGAATAACTATGGCTACACCTTC

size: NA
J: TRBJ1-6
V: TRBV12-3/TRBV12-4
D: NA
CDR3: CASSPRGVYNSPLHF
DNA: TGTGCCAGCAGTCCTCGGGGAGTATATAATTCACCCCTCCACTTT

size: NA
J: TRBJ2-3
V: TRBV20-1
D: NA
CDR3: CSARDLGEKAFSTDTQYF
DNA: TGCAGTGCTAGAGATCTAGGGGAAAAGGCATTTAGCACAGATACGCAGTATTTT

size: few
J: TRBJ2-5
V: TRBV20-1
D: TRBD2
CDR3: CSARSGSLKTQYF
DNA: TGCAGTGCAAGAAGCGGGAGTTTGAAGACCCAGTACTTC

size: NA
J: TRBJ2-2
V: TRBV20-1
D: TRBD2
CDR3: CSARDLGLAVNTGELFF
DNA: TGCAGTGCTAGAGATCTCGGACTAGCGGTGAACACCGGGGAGCTGTTTTTT

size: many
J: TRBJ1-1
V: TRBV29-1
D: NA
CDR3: CSVVSQANTEAFF
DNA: TGCAGCGTTGTTTCTCAGGCGAACACTGAAGCTTTCTTT

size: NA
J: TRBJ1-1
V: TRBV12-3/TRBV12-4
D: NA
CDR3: CASSSTGTGAFF
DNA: TGTGCCAGCAGTTCCACAGGGACGGGGGCTTTCTTT

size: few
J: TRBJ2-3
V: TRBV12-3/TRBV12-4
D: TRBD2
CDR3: CASSLAILAGGRTQYF
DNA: TGTGCCAGCAGTTTAGCGATACTAGCGGGGGGGCGTACGCAGTATTTT

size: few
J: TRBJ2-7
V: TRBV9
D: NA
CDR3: CASSAYPGTRYEQYF
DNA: TGTGCCAGCAGCGCCTATCCCGGGACCCGCTACGAGCAGTACTTC

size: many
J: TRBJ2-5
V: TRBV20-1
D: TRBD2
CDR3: CSARDWVAGGPETQYF
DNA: TGCAGTGCTAGAGATTGGGTAGCGGGGGGGCCGGAGACCCAGTACTTC

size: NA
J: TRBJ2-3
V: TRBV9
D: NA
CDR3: CASSAHGQPSSTDTQYF
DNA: TGTGCCAGCAGCGCCCACGGACAGCCCTCGAGCACAGATACGCAGTATTTT

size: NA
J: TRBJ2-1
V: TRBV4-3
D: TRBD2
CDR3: CASSQDSRTSLVAQFF
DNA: TGCGCCAGCAGCCAAGATTCCCGGACTAGCTTAGTAGCGCAGTTCTTC

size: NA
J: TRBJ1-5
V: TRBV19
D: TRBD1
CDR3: CASSITGGKQPQHF
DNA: TGTGCCAGTAGTATAACAGGGGGGAAACAGCCCCAGCATTTT

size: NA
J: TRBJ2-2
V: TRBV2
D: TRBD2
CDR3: CTLLLRTSGGNSGELFF
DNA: TGTACCCTCTTACTACGGACTAGCGGGGGAAATTCCGGGGAGCTGTTTTTT

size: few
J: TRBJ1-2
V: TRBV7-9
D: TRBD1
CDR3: CASSFVTGDYGYTF
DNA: TGTGCCAGCAGCTTTGTGACAGGGGACTATGGCTACACCTTC

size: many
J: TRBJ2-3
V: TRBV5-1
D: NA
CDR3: CASSLVGVGTDTQYF
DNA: TGCGCCAGCAGCTTGGTAGGGGTCGGCACAGATACGCAGTATTTT

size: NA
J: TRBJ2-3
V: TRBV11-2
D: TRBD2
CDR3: CASSARLAGVSSTDTQYF
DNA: TGTGCCAGCAGCGCAAGACTAGCGGGAGTGTCTTCGACAGATACGCAGTATTTT

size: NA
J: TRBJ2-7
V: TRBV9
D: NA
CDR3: CASSPGGNEQYF
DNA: TGTGCCAGCAGCCCTGGCGGGAACGAGCAGTACTTC

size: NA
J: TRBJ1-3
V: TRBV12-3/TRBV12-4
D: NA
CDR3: CASSFPAGGNTIYF
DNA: TGTGCCAGCAGTTTTCCTGCTGGTGGAAACACCATATATTTT

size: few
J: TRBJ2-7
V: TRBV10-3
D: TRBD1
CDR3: CAISDSRGLYEQYF
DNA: TGTGCCATCAGTGATAGCAGGGGGCTCTACGAGCAGTACTTC

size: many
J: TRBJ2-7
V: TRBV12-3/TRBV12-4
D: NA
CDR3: CASSLKQAIYEQYF
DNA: TGTGCCAGCAGTTTAAAACAGGCGATATACGAGCAGTACTTC

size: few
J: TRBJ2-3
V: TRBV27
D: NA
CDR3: CASRGLMRDTQYF
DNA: TGTGCCAGCAGGGGACTCATGAGAGATACGCAGTATTTT

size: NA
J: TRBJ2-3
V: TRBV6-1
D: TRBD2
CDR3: CASSLPRGTSGASTDTQYF
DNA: TGTGCCAGCAGTCTTCCTCGGGGGACTAGCGGGGCTAGCACAGATACGCAGTATTTT